Listed here are 16 T cell receptor beta chains from one sample, sequenced in a study of PD-1 and CTLA-4 blockade in melanoma. The protocol was immunoSEQ multiplex PCR, while the TCRdb copy is restricted to in-frame clones and leaves out a portion. Of around 20,000 clones detected, around 88% appear once; the ten largest clones hold 6% to 8%. The sample in question was CD8+ T cells from peripheral blood, obtained before anti-PD-1 treatment. These receptors all come from a human donor with melanoma.

The CDR3 loop reads CASSLGRFGTPEQFF. In nucleotides, the CDR3 is TGTGCCAGCAGCTTAGGTCGATTTGGCACCCCTGAGCAGTTCTTC. V is TRBV7-6 and J is TRBJ2-1; D is unclear. Trimming left V 1 base short and J 9 bases short, with 16 bases between. The germline V gene encodes CDR1 SGHVS and CDR2 FNYEAQ. The CDR3 runs to 15 residues. Drawing the rest from reference TRBV7-6 and TRBJ2-1, the complete variable domain is GAGVSQSPRYKVTKRGQDVALRCDPISGHVSLYWYRQALGQGPEFLTYFNYEAQQDKSGLPNDRFSAERPEGSISTLTIQRTEQRDSAMYRCASSLGRFGTPEQFFGPGTRLTVL.

The V and J genes are TRBV5-6 and TRBJ1-2; 7 bases agree with TRBD1. The CDR3 length is 13 residues. V lost 0 bases, J lost 6 bases, and 2 bases stayed unmatched. Germline V gives CDR1 SGHDT, CDR2 YYEEEE. The CDR3 DNA sequence: TGTGCCAGCAGCTTGGAGGGGGCGAATGGCTACACCTTC. Protein: CASSLEGANGYTF. Complete variable domain (other parts from reference TRBV5-6 and TRBJ1-2): DAGVTQSPTHLIKTRGQQVTLRCSPKSGHDTVSWYQQALGQGPQFIFQYYEEEERQRGNFPDRFSGHQFPNYSSELNVNALLLGDSALYLCASSLEGANGYTFGSGTRLTVV.

This chain connects TRBV28 to TRBJ2-5, with 10 positions matching TRBD1. Per the germline V gene, CDR1 is MDHEN and CDR2 is SYDVKM. With 3 bases clipped from V and 5 bases from J, the junction kept 6 bases outside the gene matches. The CDR3 is 15 residues long. The CDR3, as DNA: TGTGCCAGCAGTTTTCCATTGGACAGGGGGGAGACCCAGTACTTC. This translates into CASSFPLDRGETQYF.

The J gene is TRBJ2-7, the V gene TRBV7-9; 7 bases align to TRBD2. The CDR3 loop spans 15 amino acids. Germline assignment: CDR1 SEHNR and CDR2 FQNEAQ (reference sequence). The J segment lost 4 bases and the V segment lost 5 bases, leaving 11 bases of the junction unmatched. CDR3 loop: CASSGGLPGRYEQYF. CDR3 nucleotides: TGTGCCAGCAGCGGGGGACTACCGGGACGATACGAGCAGTACTTC.

In this sample, this clone turned up a few times. The rearrangement joins TRBV6-6 to TRBJ1-5; no reliable D call. Germline CDR1 and CDR2: MNHNY and SVGAGI (reference sequence). Trimming pared 5 bases from V and 0 bases from J, leaving 20 bases between. This CDR3 spans 18 amino acids. Here the CDR3 DNA reads TGTGCCAGCAGTCCGATCGGCCCGAGCGAGTATAGCAATCAGCCCCAGCATTTT. It is translated as CASSPIGPSEYSNQPQHF.

V usage is TRBV9 and J usage is TRBJ2-1, with D unclear. The length of the CDR3 is 15 residues. CDR1 is SGDLS, CDR2 YYNGEE, per germline. V was shortened by 0 bases and J by 3 bases, with 10 bases between the two germline ends. The CDR3 nucleotides read TGTGCCAGCAGCGTAGCCACAGAAATCTACAATGAGCAGTTCTTC. Its translation is CASSVATEIYNEQFF. Based on the CDR3 plus reference TRBV9 and TRBJ2-1, the full variable domain is DSGVTQTPKHLITATGQRVTLRCSPRSGDLSVYWYQQSLDQGLQFLIQYYNGEERAKGNILERFSAQQFPDLHSELNLSSLELGDSALYFCASSVATEIYNEQFFGPGTRLTVL.

The chain recombines TRBV5-8 with TRBJ2-1, with 7 nucleotides matching TRBD2. The length of the CDR3 is 15 residues. Germline V gene data show CDR1 as SGHTS and CDR2 as YDEGEE. Trimming at V came to 0 bases and at J to 8 bases, leaving 8 bases not matched to a gene. The CDR3 loop is CASSLGLASGDEQFF. The CDR3, as DNA: TGTGCCAGCAGCTTGGGACTAGCAAGTGGTGATGAGCAGTTCTTC.

This clone was counted a single time. The chain couples TRBV29-1 to TRBJ2-6; TRBD2 matches 13 bases. CDR1 and CDR2 from the germline V gene are SQVTM and ANQGSEA. The CDR3 is 18 amino acids. V lost 1 base, J lost 4 bases, and 7 bases stayed unmatched. CDR3 DNA sequence: TGCAGCGTTGAAGTTACTAGCGGGGGGGCTCCAGGGGCCAACGTCCTGACTTTC. This codes for CSVEVTSGGAPGANVLTF.

The CDR3 DNA is TGTGCCAGCAGCTGGGAGAACACTGAAGCTTTCTTT. Translation: CASSWENTEAFF. The chain combines TRBV7-8 with TRBJ1-1; the D is unclear. The CDR3 spans 12 residues. Looked up from germline, CDR1 is SGHVS and CDR2 is FQNEAQ. Trimming left V 4 bases short and J 1 base short, with 4 bases between.

The chain couples TRBV5-6 to TRBJ2-7; D gene ambiguous. The CDR3 loop spans 12 amino acids. Germline V gene lookup returns CDR1 SGHDT and CDR2 YYEEEE. V lost 3 bases to trimming and J lost 2 bases, with 6 bases between them. The CDR3 loop reads CASSSTTYEQYF. CDR3 nucleotides: TGTGCCAGCAGCTCCACCACCTACGAGCAGTACTTC.

This chain connects TRBV4-3 to TRBJ2-3; D possibly uses TRBD1 or TRBD2 (5 bases each). Per germline, CDR1 LGHNA and CDR2 YSLEER. This CDR3 comprises 15 residues. The V gene lost 4 bases and the J gene lost 1 base, with 12 bases spanning the gap. CDR3 region: CASSPRAGGTDTQYF. CDR3 in DNA: TGCGCCAGCAGCCCCAGGGCGGGCGGCACAGATACGCAGTATTTT.

This sequence joins TRBV28 and TRBJ1-5, with TRBD1 identical over 7 bases. The junction had 8 bases not matched to a gene; V was cut back by 6 bases and J by 6 bases. Germline V CDR1 and CDR2: MDHEN, SYDVKM. The CDR3 spans 14 residues. The CDR3 loop is CASRPQPGGQPQHF. The CDR3 coding sequence is TGTGCCAGCAGGCCGCAGCCAGGGGGTCAGCCCCAGCATTTT.

This clone appeared once. V usage is TRBV15 and J usage is TRBJ1-5; 9 bases fit TRBD1. The CDR3 is 15 residues long. Trimming at V came to 5 bases and at J to 5 bases, leaving 7 bases not matched to a gene. CDR1 and CDR2 (germline): LNHNV, YYDKDF (reference sequence). This CDR3 is CATSRLDRGDQPQHF. CDR3 in DNA: TGTGCCACCAGCCGATTGGACAGGGGTGATCAGCCCCAGCATTTT.

This clone turned up a few times. V is TRBV7-9 and J is TRBJ1-1; D call uncertain. This CDR3 comprises 12 residues. CDR1 and CDR2 from the germline V gene are SEHNR and FQNEAQ (reference sequence). Deletions cut 5 bases from V and 5 bases from J, with 9 bases between. In DNA, the CDR3 is TGTGCCAGCAGCCCCGGGTGGACTGAAGCTTTCTTT. As protein: CASSPGWTEAFF.

The V gene is TRBV27, the J gene TRBJ1-1; no definite D call. Germline-derived CDR1 and CDR2 are MNHEY and SMNVEV (reference sequence). The CDR3 covers 13 residues. V lost 5 bases and J 4 bases, leaving 11 bases between the germline ends. The CDR3 spells CASSPAPSTEAFF. The CDR3 DNA follows: TGTGCCAGCAGTCCAGCCCCCAGCACTGAAGCTTTCTTT.

V usage is TRBV7-8 and J usage is TRBJ2-1; 7 nucleotides agree with TRBD2. CDR1 is SGHVS, CDR2 FQNEAQ, per germline. This CDR3 is built from 15 residues. V was pared by 2 bases and J by 10 bases, with 11 bases of the junction left unmatched. The chain's CDR3 is CASSLRDYGGDEQFF. DNA for the CDR3: TGTGCCAGCAGCTTACGGGACTACGGGGGAGACGAGCAGTTCTTC. Supplemented by reference TRBV7-8 and TRBJ2-1, the full variable domain reads GAGVSQSPRYKVAKRGQDVALRCDPISGHVSLFWYQQALGQGPEFLTYFQNEAQLDKSGLPSDRFFAERPEGSVSTLKIQRTQQEDSAVYLCASSLRDYGGDEQFFGPGTRLTVL.